This T cell receptor (beta chain) originates from a study of T cell changes during pregnancy in multiple sclerosis. Here immunoSEQ multiplex PCR was the method, and the copy in TCRdb shows in-frame clones only, minus some. This table holds some 19,000 clones, approximately 88% found once. The CDR3 is 13 amino acids. V dropped 0 bases and J dropped 3 bases, with 6 bases sitting between them. Germline values: CDR1 SGHTS, CDR2 YDEGEE. The sample consisted of CD8+ T cells from peripheral blood mononuclear cells, taken after pregnancy. The TCR comes from a female donor in good health, enrolled as a control in a pregnancy study. This chain uses TRBV5-8 with TRBJ2-5; D is unresolved. The CDR3 DNA follows: TGTGCCAGCAGCTTGGACGCAGAAGAGACCCAGTACTTC. Translation: CASSLDAEETQYF.